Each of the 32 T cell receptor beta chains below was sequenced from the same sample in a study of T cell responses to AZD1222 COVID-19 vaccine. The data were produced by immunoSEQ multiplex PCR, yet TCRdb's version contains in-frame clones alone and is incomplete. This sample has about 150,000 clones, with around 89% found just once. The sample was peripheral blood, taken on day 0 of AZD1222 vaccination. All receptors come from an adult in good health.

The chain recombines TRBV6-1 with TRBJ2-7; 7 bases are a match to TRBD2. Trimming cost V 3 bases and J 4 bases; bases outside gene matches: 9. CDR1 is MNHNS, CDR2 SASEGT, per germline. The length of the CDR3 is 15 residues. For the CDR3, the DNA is TGTGCCAGCAGTGAGGCTAGCGGAGAAGCATACGAGCAGTACTTC. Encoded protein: CASSEASGEAYEQYF.

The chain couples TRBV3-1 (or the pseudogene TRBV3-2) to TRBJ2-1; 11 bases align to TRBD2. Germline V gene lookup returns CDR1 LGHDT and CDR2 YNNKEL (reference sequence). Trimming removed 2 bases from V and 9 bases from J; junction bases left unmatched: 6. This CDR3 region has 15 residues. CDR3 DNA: TGTGCCAGCAGCCAACCACTAGCGGGAGTGAGTGAGCAGTTCTTC. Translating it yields CASSQPLAGVSEQFF.

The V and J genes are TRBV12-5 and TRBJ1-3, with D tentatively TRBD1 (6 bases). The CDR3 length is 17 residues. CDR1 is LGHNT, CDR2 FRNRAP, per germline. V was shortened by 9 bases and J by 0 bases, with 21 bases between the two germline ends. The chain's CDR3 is CASPALAQGLSGNTIYF. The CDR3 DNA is TGTGCTAGCCCCGCACTTGCTCAGGGGCTCTCTGGAAACACCATATATTTT.

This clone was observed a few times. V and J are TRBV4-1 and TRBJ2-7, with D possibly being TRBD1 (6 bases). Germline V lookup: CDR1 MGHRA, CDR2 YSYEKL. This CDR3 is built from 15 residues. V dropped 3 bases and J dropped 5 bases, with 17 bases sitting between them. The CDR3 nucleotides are TGCGCCAGCAGCCAGGTCCAGGGGTCCCGTAACGAGCAGTACTTC. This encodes CASSQVQGSRNEQYF.

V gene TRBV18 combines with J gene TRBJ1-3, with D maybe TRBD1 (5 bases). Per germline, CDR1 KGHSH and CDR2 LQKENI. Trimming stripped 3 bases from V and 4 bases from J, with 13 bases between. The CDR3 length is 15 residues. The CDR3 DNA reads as TGTGCCAGCTCACCGTCGGGGGATCGGGGAAACACCATATATTTT. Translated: CASSPSGDRGNTIYF.

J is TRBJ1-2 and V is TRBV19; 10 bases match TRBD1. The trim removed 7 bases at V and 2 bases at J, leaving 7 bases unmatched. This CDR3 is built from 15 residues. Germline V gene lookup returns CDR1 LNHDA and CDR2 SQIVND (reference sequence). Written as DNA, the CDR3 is TGTGCCAGTACCGATGGGACAGGGGAAAACTATGGCTACACCTTC. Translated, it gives CASTDGTGENYGYTF. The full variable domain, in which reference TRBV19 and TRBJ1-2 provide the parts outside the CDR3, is DGGITQSPKYLFRKEGQNVTLSCEQNLNHDAMYWYRQDPGQGLRLIYYSQIVNDFQKGDIAEGYSVSREKKESFPLTVTSAQKNPTAFYLCASTDGTGENYGYTFGSGTRLTVV.

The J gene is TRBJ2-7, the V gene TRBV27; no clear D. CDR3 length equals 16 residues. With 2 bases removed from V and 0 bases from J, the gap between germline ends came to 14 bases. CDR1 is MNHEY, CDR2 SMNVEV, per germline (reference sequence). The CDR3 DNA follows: TGTGCCAGCAGTTTACTGGGCGGAGCTACCTCCTACGAGCAGTACTTC. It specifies CASSLLGGATSYEQYF.

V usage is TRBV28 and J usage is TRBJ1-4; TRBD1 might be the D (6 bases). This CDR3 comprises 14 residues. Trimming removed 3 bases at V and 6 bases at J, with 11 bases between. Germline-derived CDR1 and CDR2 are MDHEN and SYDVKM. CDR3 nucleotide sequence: TGTGCCAGCAGTTTGAGTGCAGGGGATGAAAAACTGTTTTTT. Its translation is CASSLSAGDEKLFF.

The CDR3 region is CASSLTPSRVHTEAFF. Here the CDR3 DNA reads TGTGCCAGCAGTTTAACTCCCAGCAGGGTACACACTGAAGCTTTCTTT. The chain uses TRBV27 and TRBJ1-1; TRBD1 is a possible D gene (5 bases). There are 16 residues in the CDR3. CDR1 MNHEY and CDR2 SMNVEV come from the germline V gene (reference sequence). V lost 2 bases to trimming and J lost 3 bases, with 16 bases between them.

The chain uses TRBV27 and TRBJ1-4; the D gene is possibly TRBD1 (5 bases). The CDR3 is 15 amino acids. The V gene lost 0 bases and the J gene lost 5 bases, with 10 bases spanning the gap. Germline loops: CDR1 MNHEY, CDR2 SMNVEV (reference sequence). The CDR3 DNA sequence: TGTGCCAGCAGTTTATCGTGGGGGGGAAATGAAAAACTGTTTTTT. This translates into CASSLSWGGNEKLFF.

In DNA, the CDR3 is TGTGCCAGCAGAGGTGGTTTTAGCGGGAGGGCCTACGAGCAGTACTTC. This codes for CASRGGFSGRAYEQYF. The V gene is TRBV2, the J gene TRBJ2-7; 11 positions match TRBD2. CDR1 and CDR2 (germline): SNHLY, FYNNEI. Trimming took 6 bases from V and 2 from J; bases not matched to a gene: 9. The CDR3 is 16 residues long.

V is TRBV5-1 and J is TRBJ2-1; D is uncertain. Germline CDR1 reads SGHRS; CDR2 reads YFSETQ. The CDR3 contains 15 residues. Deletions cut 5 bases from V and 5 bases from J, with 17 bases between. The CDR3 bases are TGCGCCAGCAGTAGGTCTCCTGGCTGGGACAATGAGCAGTTCTTC. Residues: CASSRSPGWDNEQFF.

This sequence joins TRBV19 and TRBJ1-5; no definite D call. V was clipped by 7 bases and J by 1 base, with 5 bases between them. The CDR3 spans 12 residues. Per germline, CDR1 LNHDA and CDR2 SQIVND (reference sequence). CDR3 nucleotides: TGTGCCAGTACCAGGAGCAATCAGCCCCAGCATTTT. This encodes CASTRSNQPQHF.

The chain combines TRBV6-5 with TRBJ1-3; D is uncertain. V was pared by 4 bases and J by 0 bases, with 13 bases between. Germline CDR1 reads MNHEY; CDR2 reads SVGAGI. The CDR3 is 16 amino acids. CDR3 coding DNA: TGTGCCAGCAGTTCCGGACGTCTGAGCTCTGGAAACACCATATATTTT. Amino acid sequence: CASSSGRLSSGNTIYF.

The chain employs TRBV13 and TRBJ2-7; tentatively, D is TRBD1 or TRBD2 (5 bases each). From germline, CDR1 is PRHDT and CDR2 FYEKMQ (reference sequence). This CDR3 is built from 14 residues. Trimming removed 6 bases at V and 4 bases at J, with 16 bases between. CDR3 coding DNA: TGTGCCAGCAGATCCGGGACGGACTCATACGAGCAGTACTTC. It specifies CASRSGTDSYEQYF.

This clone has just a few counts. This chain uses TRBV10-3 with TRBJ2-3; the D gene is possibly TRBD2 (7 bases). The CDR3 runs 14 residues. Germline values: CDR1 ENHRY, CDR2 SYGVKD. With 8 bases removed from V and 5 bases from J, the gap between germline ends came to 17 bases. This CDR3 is CAIEGGDRKDTQYF. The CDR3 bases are TGTGCCATCGAAGGGGGGGACCGAAAAGATACGCAGTATTTT.

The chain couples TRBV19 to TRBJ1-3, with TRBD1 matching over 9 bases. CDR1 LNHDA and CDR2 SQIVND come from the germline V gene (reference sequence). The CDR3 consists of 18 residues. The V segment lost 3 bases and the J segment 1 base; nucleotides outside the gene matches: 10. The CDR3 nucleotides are TGTGCCAGTAGTATCGCACAGGGGGCCTCGTCATCTGGAAACACCATATATTTT. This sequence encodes CASSIAQGASSSGNTIYF.

The DNA for the CDR3 is TGCGCCAGCAGCCAAGATCGCACGGGAAAGAGCACAGATACGCAGTATTTT. The encoded protein is CASSQDRTGKSTDTQYF. The rearrangement links TRBV4-1 to TRBJ2-3; tentatively, D is TRBD2 (5 bases). Germline CDR1 reads MGHRA; CDR2 reads YSYEKL. Between the trimmed V and J ends, which lost 0 bases and 0 bases, there was a span of 13 bases. The CDR3 is 17 residues long.

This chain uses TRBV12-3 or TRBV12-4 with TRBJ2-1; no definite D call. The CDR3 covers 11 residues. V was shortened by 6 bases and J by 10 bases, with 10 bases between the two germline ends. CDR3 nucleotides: TGTGCCAGCAGCCCACTCGGGGAGCAGTTCTTC. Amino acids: CASSPLGEQFF.

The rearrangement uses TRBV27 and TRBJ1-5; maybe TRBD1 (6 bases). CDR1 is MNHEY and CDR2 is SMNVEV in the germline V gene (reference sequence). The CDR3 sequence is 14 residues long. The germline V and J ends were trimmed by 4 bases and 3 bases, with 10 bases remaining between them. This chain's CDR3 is CASSYGQNNQPQHF. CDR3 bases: TGTGCCAGCAGTTACGGACAGAACAATCAGCCCCAGCATTTT.

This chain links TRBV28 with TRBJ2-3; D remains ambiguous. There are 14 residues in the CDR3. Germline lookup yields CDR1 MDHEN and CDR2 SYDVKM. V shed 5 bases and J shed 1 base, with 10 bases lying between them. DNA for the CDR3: TGTGCCAGCAGTGTTGGGGTTCGCACAGATACGCAGTATTTT. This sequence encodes CASSVGVRTDTQYF.

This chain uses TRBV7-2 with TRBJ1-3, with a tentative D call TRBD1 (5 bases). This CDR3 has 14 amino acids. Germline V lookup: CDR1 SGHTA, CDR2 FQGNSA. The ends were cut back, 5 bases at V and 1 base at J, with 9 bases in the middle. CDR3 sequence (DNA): TGTGCCAGCAGCCTGGGGGGGTCTGGAAACACCATATATTTT. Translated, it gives CASSLGGSGNTIYF.

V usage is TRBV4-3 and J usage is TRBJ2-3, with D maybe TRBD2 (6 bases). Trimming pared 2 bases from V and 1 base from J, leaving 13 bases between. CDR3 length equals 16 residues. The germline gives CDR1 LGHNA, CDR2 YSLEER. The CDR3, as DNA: TGCGCCAGCAGCCAAAAGGGTCTAGCGCGCACAGATACGCAGTATTTT. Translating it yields CASSQKGLARTDTQYF.

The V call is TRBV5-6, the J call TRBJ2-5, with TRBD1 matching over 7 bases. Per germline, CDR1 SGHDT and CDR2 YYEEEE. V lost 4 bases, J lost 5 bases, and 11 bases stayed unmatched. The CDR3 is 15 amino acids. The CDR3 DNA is TGTGCCAGCAGCCCTAGGGGGCGGGCAGGGGAGACCCAGTACTTC. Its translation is CASSPRGRAGETQYF.

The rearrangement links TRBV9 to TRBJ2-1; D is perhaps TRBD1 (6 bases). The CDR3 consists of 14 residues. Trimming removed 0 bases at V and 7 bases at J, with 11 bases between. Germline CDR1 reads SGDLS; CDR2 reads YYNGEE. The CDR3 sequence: CASSVARQGNEQFF. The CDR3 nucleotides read TGTGCCAGCAGCGTAGCTCGGCAGGGGAATGAGCAGTTCTTC. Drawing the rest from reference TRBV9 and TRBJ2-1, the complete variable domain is DSGVTQTPKHLITATGQRVTLRCSPRSGDLSVYWYQQSLDQGLQFLIQYYNGEERAKGNILERFSAQQFPDLHSELNLSSLELGDSALYFCASSVARQGNEQFFGPGTRLTVL.

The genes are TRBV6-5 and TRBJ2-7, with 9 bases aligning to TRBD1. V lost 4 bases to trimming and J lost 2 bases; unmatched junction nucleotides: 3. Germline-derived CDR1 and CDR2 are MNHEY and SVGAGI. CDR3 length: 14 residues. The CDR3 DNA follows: TGTGCCAGCAGTTTACAGGGGGCCCCCTACGAGCAGTACTTC. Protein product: CASSLQGAPYEQYF.

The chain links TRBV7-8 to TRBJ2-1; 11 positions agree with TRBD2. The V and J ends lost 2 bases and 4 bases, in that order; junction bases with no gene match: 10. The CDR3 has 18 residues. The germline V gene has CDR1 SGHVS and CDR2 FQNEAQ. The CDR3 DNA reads TGTGCCAGCAGCTTAAATCCTCATCCTAGCGGGGGGTACAATGAGCAGTTCTTC. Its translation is CASSLNPHPSGGYNEQFF.

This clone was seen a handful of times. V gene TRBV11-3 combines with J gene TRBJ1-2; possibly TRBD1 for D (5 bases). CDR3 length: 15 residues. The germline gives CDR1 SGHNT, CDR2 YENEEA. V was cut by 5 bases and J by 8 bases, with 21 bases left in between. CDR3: CASSGSGTQSGGYTF. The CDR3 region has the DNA TGTGCCAGCAGCGGCTCGGGGACCCAAAGCGGAGGCTACACCTTC.

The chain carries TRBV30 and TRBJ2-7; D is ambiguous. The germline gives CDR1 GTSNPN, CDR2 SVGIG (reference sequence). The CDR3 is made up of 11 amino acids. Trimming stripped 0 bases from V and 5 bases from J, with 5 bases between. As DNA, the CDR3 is TGTGCCTGGAGTGTACTAAACGAGCAGTACTTC. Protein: CAWSVLNEQYF.

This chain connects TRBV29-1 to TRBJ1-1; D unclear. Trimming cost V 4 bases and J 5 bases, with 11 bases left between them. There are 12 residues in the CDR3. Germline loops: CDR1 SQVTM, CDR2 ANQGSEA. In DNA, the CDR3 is TGCAGCGTTGCTTTTGTCGAAACTGAAGCTTTCTTT. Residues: CSVAFVETEAFF.

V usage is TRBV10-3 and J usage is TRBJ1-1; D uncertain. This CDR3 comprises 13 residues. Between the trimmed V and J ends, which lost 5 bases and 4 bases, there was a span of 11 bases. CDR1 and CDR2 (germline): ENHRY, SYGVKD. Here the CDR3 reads CAISLQALTEAFF. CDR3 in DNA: TGTGCCATCAGTCTCCAGGCCCTCACTGAAGCTTTCTTT.

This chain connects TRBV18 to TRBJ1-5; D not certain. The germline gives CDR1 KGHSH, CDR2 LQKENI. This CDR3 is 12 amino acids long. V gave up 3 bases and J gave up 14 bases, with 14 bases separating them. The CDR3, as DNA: TGTGCCAGCTCACCGGACGGATTTGGGAAGCATTTT. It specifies CASSPDGFGKHF.